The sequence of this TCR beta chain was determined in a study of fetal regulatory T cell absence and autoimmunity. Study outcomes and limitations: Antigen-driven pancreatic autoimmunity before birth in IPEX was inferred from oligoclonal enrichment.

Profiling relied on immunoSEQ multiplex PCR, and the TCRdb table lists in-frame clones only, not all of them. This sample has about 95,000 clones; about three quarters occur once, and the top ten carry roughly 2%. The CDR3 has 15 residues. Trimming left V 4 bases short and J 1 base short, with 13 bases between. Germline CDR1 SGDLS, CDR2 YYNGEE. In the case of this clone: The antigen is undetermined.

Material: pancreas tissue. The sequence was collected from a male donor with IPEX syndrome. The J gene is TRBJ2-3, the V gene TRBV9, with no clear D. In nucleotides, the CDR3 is TGTGCCAGCAGCTCCCAGAGCCGTGGCACAGATACGCAGTATTTT. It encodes CASSSQSRGTDTQYF.